This TCR beta chain was sequenced for a study of cytomegalovirus exposure and HLA in healthy donors. Across the whole study: Within the Caucasian-associated ancestry cluster were around four fifths of the 350 to 400 genotyped donors.

For this clone: Its antigen is not known.

Findings and limits, study-wide: V- and J-gene trimming of TCR beta was linked (in a later analysis) to a missense DCLRE1C variant. HLA allele associations emerged for 17,000 or so TCR beta sequences in a later analysis, at 0.05 false discovery rate. CMV serostatus was the sole immune exposure data available.

V lost 3 bases, J lost 0 bases, and 2 bases stayed unmatched. Germline V gene lookup returns CDR1 WNHNN and CDR2 SYGVQD (reference sequence). This CDR3 comprises 15 residues. The PCR ran on 60 Vbeta and 13 Jbeta primers. TCRdb's table, derived via immunoSEQ multiplex PCR, lists solely in-frame clones and lacks some. The sample contains around 120,000 clones, around 68% of which appear only once. The sample taken for sequencing was PBMCs. This receptor was taken from a woman in her 50s in good health and CMV-seropositive. The V gene is TRBV10-1, the J gene TRBJ2-3, with 8 bases fitting TRBD2. The CDR3 DNA reads as TGCGCCAGCAGTGAAGCGGGGGCTAGCACAGATACGCAGTATTTT. Encoded protein: CASSEAGASTDTQYF.